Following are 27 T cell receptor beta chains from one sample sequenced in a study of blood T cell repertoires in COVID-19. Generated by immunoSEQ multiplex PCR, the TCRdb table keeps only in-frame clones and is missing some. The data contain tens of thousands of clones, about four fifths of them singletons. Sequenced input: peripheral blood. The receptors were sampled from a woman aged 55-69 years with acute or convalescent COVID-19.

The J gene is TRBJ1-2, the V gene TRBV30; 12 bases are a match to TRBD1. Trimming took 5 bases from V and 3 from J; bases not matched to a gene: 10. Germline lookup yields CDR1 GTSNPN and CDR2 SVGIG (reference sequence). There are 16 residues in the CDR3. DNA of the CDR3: TGTGCCTGGCTCCGGGACAGGGGGCGAAAAGACTATGGCTACACCTTC. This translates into CAWLRDRGRKDYGYTF.

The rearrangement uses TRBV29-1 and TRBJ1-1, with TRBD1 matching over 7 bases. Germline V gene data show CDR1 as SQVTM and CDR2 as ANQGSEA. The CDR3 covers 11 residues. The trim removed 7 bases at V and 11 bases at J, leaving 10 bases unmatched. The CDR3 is CSGTGGIFAFF. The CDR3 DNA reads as TGCAGCGGGACAGGAGGAATATTCGCTTTCTTT.

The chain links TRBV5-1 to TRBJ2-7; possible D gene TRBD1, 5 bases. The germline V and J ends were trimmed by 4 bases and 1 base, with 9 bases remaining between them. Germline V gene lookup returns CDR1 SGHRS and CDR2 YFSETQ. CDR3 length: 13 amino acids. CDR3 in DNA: TGCGCCAGCAGCATCGACAGTTCCTACGAGCAGTACTTC. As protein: CASSIDSSYEQYF.

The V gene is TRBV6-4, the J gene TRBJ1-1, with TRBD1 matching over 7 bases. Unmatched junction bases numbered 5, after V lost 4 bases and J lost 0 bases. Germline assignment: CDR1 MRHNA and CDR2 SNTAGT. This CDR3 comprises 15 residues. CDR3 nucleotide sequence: TGTGCCAGCAGTGCCGACAGGGCCATGAACACTGAAGCTTTCTTT. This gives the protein CASSADRAMNTEAFF.

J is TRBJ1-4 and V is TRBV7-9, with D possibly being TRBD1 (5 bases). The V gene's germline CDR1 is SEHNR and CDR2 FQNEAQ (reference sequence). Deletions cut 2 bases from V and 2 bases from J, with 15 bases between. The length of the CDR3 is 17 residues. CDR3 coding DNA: TGTGCCAGCAGCTTAACCAGACTGACAGTTACTAATGAAAAACTGTTTTTT. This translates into CASSLTRLTVTNEKLFF.

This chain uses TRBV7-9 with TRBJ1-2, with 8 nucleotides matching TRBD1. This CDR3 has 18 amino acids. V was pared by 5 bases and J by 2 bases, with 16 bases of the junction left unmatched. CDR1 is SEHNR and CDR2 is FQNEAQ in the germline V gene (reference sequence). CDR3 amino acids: CASSPLRFYRGGNYGYTF. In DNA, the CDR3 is TGTGCCAGCAGCCCCCTCCGCTTCTACAGGGGGGGAAACTATGGCTACACCTTC. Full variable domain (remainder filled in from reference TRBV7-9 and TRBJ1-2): DTGVSQNPRHKITKRGQNVTFRCDPISEHNRLYWYRQTLGQGPEFLTYFQNEAQLEKSRLLSDRFSAERPKGSFSTLEIQRTEQGDSAMYLCASSPLRFYRGGNYGYTFGSGTRLTVV.

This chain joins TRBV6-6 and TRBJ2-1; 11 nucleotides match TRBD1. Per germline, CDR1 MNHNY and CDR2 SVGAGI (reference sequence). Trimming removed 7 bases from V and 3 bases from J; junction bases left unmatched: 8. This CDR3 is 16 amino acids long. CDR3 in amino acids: CASTNTGTGGYNEQFF. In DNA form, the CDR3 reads TGTGCCAGCACCAACACCGGGACAGGGGGCTACAATGAGCAGTTCTTC.

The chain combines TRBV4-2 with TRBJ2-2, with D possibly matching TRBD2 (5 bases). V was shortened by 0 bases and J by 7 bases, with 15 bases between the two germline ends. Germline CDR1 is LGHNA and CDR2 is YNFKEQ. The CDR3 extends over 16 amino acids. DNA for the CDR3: TGTGCCAGCAGCCAAGATCCGTCGATAGCGAGCGGGGAGCTGTTTTTT. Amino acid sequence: CASSQDPSIASGELFF.

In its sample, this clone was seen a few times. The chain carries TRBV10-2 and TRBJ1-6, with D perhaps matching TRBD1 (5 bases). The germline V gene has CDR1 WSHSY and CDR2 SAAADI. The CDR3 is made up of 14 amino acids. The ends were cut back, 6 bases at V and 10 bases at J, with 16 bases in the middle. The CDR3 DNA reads TGCGCCAGCAGGGGTGGGGGGTATGAATCACCCCTCCACTTT. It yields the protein CASRGGGYESPLHF.

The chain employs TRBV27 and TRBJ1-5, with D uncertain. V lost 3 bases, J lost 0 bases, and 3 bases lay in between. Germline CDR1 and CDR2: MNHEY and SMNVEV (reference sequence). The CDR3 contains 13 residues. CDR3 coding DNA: TGTGCCAGCAGTTTTTATAGCAATCAGCCCCAGCATTTT. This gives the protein CASSFYSNQPQHF.

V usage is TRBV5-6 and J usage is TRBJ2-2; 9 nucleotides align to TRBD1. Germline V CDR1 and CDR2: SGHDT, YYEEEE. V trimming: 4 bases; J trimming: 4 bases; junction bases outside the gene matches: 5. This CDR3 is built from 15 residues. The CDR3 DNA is TGTGCCAGCAGCCGGGGACAGGGCAGCACCGGGGAGCTGTTTTTT. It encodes CASSRGQGSTGELFF.

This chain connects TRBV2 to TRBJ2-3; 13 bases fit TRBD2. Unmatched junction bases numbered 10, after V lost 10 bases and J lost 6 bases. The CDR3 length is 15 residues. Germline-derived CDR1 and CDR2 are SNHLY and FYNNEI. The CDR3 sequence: CAIPRTSGSPDTQYF. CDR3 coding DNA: TGTGCCATCCCCCGGACTAGCGGGAGCCCTGATACGCAGTATTTT.

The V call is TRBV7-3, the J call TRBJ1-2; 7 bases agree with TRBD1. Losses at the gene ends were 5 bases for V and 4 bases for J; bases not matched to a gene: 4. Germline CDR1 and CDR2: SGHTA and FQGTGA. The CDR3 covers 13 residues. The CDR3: CASSRTGAYGYTF. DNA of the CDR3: TGTGCCAGCAGCCGGACAGGCGCCTATGGCTACACCTTC.

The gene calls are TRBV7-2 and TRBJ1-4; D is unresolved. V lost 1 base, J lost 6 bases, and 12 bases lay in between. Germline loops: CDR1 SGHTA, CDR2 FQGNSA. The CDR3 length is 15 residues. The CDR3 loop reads CASSLVRGIYEKLFF. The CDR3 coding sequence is TGTGCCAGCAGCTTAGTTCGCGGGATTTATGAAAAACTGTTTTTT.

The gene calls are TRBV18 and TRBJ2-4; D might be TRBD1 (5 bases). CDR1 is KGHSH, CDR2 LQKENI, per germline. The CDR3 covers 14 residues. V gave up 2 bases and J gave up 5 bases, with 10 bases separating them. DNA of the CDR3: TGTGCCAGCTCACCATCGGGCAGGGAAAACATTCAGTACTTC. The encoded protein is CASSPSGRENIQYF.

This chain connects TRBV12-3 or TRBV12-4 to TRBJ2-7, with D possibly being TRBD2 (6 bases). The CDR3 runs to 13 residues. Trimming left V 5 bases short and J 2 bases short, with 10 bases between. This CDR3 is CASSTGLPYEQYF. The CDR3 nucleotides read TGTGCCAGCAGTACGGGACTGCCCTACGAGCAGTACTTC.

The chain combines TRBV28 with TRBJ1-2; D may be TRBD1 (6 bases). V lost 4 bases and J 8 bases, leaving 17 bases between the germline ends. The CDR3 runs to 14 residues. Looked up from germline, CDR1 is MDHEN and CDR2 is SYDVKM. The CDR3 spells CASSSGGRPLGYTF. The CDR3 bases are TGTGCCAGCAGTTCCGGGGGGCGTCCTCTCGGCTACACCTTC.

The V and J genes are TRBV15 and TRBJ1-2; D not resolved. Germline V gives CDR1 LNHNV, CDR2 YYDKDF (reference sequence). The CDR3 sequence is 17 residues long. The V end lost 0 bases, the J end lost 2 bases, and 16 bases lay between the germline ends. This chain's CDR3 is CATSRDLAGDKNYGYTF. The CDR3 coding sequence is TGTGCCACCAGCAGAGATCTAGCAGGTGATAAAAACTATGGCTACACCTTC.

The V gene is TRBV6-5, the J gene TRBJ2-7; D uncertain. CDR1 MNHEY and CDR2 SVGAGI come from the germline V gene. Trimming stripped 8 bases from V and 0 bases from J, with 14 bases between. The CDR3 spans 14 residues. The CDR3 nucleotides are TGTGCCAGCGTCGAACAGCCGAGCTCCTACGAGCAGTACTTC. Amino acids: CASVEQPSSYEQYF.

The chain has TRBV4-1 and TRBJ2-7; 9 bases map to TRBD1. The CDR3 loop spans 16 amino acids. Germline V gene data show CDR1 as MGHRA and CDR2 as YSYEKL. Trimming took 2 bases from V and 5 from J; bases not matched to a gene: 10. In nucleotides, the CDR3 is TGCGCCAGCAGCCAACAGGTGGGACAGGGCATCCACGAGCAGTACTTC. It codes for CASSQQVGQGIHEQYF.

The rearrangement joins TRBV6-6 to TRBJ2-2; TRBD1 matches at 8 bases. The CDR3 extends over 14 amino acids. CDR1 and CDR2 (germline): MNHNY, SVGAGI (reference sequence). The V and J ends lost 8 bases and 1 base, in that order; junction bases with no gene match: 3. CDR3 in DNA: TGTGCCAGCCGAGGACAGGGGAACACCGGGGAGCTGTTTTTT. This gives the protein CASRGQGNTGELFF.

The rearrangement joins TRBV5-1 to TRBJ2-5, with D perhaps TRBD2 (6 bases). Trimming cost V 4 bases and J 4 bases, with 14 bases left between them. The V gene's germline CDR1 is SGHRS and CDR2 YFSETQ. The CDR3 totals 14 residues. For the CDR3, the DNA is TGCGCCAGCAGCGACTCCCAGGGAGGAGAGACCCAGTACTTC. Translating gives CASSDSQGGETQYF.

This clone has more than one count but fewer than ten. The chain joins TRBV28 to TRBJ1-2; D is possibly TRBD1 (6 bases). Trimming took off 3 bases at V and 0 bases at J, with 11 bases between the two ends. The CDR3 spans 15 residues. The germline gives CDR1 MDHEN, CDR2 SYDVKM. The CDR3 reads CASSFPAGANYGYTF. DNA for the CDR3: TGTGCCAGCAGTTTCCCCGCAGGGGCTAACTATGGCTACACCTTC.

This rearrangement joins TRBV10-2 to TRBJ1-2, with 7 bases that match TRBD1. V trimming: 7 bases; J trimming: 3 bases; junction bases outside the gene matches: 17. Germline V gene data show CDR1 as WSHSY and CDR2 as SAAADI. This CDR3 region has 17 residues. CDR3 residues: CASIGSTGRGLYYGYTF. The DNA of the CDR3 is TGCGCCAGCATCGGGAGCACGGGTAGGGGGCTCTACTATGGCTACACCTTC.

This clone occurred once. CDR3 sequence reads: CASSLIQPDTGELFF. CDR3 nucleotides: TGTGCCAGCAGCTTGATACAACCTGACACCGGGGAGCTGTTTTTT. The chain combines TRBV11-2 with TRBJ2-2; D not resolved. V was pared by 3 bases and J by 3 bases, with 11 bases between. The CDR3 runs to 15 residues. Germline V gene data show CDR1 as SGHAT and CDR2 as FQNNGV.

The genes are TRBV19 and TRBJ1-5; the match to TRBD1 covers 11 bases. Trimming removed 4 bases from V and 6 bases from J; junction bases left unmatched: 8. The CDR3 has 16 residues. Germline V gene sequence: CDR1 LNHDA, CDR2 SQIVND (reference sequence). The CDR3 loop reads CASSKTGQGASQPQHF. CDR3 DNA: TGTGCCAGTAGTAAGACCGGACAGGGGGCGAGTCAGCCCCAGCATTTT.

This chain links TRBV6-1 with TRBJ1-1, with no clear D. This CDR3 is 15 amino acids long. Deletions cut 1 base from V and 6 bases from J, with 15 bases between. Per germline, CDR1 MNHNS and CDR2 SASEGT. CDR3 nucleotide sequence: TGTGCCAGCAGTGAAGGTCGCCGAAGAGTCCCTGAAGCTTTCTTT. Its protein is CASSEGRRRVPEAFF.